The 25 T cell receptor beta chains listed next were all sequenced from one sample in a study of blood T cell repertoires in COVID-19. Here immunoSEQ multiplex PCR was the method, and the copy in TCRdb shows in-frame clones only, minus some. The sample holds about 150,000 clones, around 89% seen once. The specimen sequenced was peripheral blood. These receptors were collected from a human donor with COVID-19, enrolled during active disease. The donor label of this sample is uncertain.

The gene calls are TRBV11-1 and TRBJ2-7; a possible D gene is TRBD2 (6 bases). The ends were cut back, 3 bases at V and 6 bases at J, with 12 bases in the middle. Germline loops: CDR1 SGHAT, CDR2 FQDESV (reference sequence). The CDR3 covers 13 residues. In DNA form, the CDR3 reads TGTGCCAGCAGCTTTGGAGGGAAAGGCGAGCAGTACTTC. Protein sequence: CASSFGGKGEQYF.

This chain joins TRBV10-3 and TRBJ1-1, with no clear D. The V gene's germline CDR1 is ENHRY and CDR2 SYGVKD. This CDR3 comprises 16 residues. V was pared by 3 bases and J by 0 bases, with 14 bases between. CDR3 sequence: CAISEGGKGVNTEAFF. DNA for the CDR3: TGTGCCATCAGTGAAGGAGGGAAGGGAGTGAACACTGAAGCTTTCTTT.

The chain links TRBV7-9 to TRBJ2-1, with TRBD2 as a possible D gene (6 bases). This CDR3 has 19 amino acids. The germline CDR1 and CDR2 sequences are SEHNR and FQNEAQ (reference sequence). Trimming removed 1 base from V and 0 bases from J, with 19 bases in between. The CDR3 bases are TGTGCCAGCAGCTTAGGGGGGAGGTTTTTTACTAGCTCCTACAATGAGCAGTTCTTC. This encodes CASSLGGRFFTSSYNEQFF.

In its sample, this clone was seen a few times. The chain carries TRBV21-1 and TRBJ1-5. TRBV21-1 is termed a pseudogene. There are 14 residues in the CDR3. CDR3 region: CASSIPGENQPQHF. CDR3 nucleotides: TGTGCCAGCAGCATCCCCGGAGAGAATCAGCCCCAGCATTTT.

The chain couples TRBV25-1 to TRBJ1-5; 7 positions agree with TRBD1. From germline, CDR1 is MGHDK and CDR2 SYGVNS. V lost 4 bases and J lost 0; bases outside the gene matches: 3. This CDR3 has 15 residues. CDR3 sequence: CASSGTGYSNQPQHF. DNA of the CDR3: TGTGCCAGCAGTGGGACAGGATATAGCAATCAGCCCCAGCATTTT.

The chain has TRBV5-1 and TRBJ1-4; no clear D. Germline CDR1 and CDR2: SGHRS and YFSETQ. The CDR3 length is 14 residues. V was cut by 2 bases and J by 5 bases, with 10 bases left in between. CDR3 coding DNA: TGCGCCAGCAGCTTAGACATGGTAAATGAAAAACTGTTTTTT. Its protein product is CASSLDMVNEKLFF.

A few counts support this clone. This rearrangement joins TRBV3-1 (or the pseudogene TRBV3-2) to TRBJ1-3, with D uncertain. Deletions cut 0 bases from V and 12 bases from J, with 12 bases between. The CDR3 extends over 13 amino acids. Germline V CDR1 and CDR2: LGHDT, YNNKEL (reference sequence). The CDR3 region is CASSQEPGSDIYF. The CDR3 nucleotides are TGTGCCAGCAGCCAAGAGCCCGGTAGCGACATATATTTT.

The V gene is TRBV19, the J gene TRBJ2-6; D is perhaps TRBD1 (6 bases). Trimming removed 10 bases from V and 1 base from J, with 17 bases in between. This CDR3 has 16 amino acids. CDR1 and CDR2 from the germline V gene are LNHDA and SQIVND (reference sequence). CDR3 nucleotide sequence: TGTGCCACCTCCTTCCTCAGGGGATCTGGGGCCAACGTCCTGACTTTC. This encodes CATSFLRGSGANVLTF.

The rearrangement joins TRBV18 to TRBJ2-1; a possible D gene is TRBD2 (6 bases). Per the germline V gene, CDR1 is KGHSH and CDR2 is LQKENI. Trimming cost V 3 bases and J 6 bases, with 15 bases left between them. The CDR3 has 15 residues. In nucleotides, the CDR3 is TGTGCCAGCTCACCCTCCGGGGGAGTGGGCAATGAGCAGTTCTTC. Protein sequence: CASSPSGGVGNEQFF.

This chain joins TRBV19 and TRBJ2-7, with D possibly being TRBD1 (6 bases). The germline V gene encodes CDR1 LNHDA and CDR2 SQIVND (reference sequence). This CDR3 has 15 residues. Trimming removed 6 bases from V and 9 bases from J, with 24 bases in between. The CDR3, as DNA: TGTGCCAGTAGGAATTCCGGGACAAATTACTTGGGGCAGTACTTC. Translation: CASRNSGTNYLGQYF.

The chain is built from TRBV15 and TRBJ1-5; the match to TRBD1 covers 10 bases. V gave up 1 base and J gave up 8 bases; unmatched junction bases: 8. CDR3 length: 16 residues. Looked up from germline, CDR1 is LNHNV and CDR2 is YYDKDF (reference sequence). CDR3 DNA sequence: TGTGCCACCAGCAGAGGGGGACAGGGGCCTAATAAGCCCCAGCATTTT. Its translation: CATSRGGQGPNKPQHF.

This clone was seen only once. V gene TRBV11-2 combines with J gene TRBJ2-4; D gene ambiguous. The CDR3 spans 15 residues. Germline CDR1 is SGHAT and CDR2 is FQNNGV. The V end lost 2 bases, the J end lost 9 bases, and 17 bases lay between the germline ends. The chain's CDR3 is CASSLSAGGITIQYF. DNA of the CDR3: TGTGCCAGCAGCTTAAGTGCAGGTGGAATTACCATTCAGTACTTC. The variable domain in full, with the rest retrieved from reference TRBV11-2 and TRBJ2-4, is EAGVAQSPRYKIIEKRQSVAFWCNPISGHATLYWYQQILGQGPKLLIQFQNNGVVDDSQLPKDRFSAERLKGVDSTLKIQPAKLEDSAVYLCASSLSAGGITIQYFGAGTRLSVL.

The chain has TRBV9 and TRBJ2-7; D unclear. CDR3 size: 14 residues. The germline V and J ends were trimmed by 0 bases and 2 bases, with 9 bases remaining between them. Germline-derived CDR1 and CDR2 are SGDLS and YYNGEE. This chain's CDR3 is CASSVGGIAYEQYF. CDR3 coding DNA: TGTGCCAGCAGCGTAGGAGGCATCGCCTACGAGCAGTACTTC.

The chain joins TRBV25-1 to TRBJ1-4, with D possibly TRBD1 on 6 matching bases. Germline loops: CDR1 MGHDK, CDR2 SYGVNS. V shed 5 bases and J shed 4 bases, with 11 bases lying between them. The CDR3 sequence is 14 residues long. CDR3 loop: CASSPEGVNEKLFF. Written as DNA, the CDR3 is TGTGCCAGCAGTCCCGAGGGGGTTAATGAAAAACTGTTTTTT.

This sequence joins TRBV6-1 and TRBJ2-7, with D unresolved. In germline, CDR1 is MNHNS, CDR2 SASEGT. Trimming took 2 bases from V and 2 from J, leaving 10 bases between them. The CDR3 length is 14 residues. CDR3: CASSEWYITYEQYF. The CDR3, as DNA: TGTGCCAGCAGTGAATGGTACATAACCTACGAGCAGTACTTC.

DNA of the CDR3: TGTGCCAGCAGCGGCGGGGGCCCCACCTACAATGAGCAGTTCTTC. Encoded protein: CASSGGGPTYNEQFF. The chain has TRBV4-2 and TRBJ2-1; the D gene is possibly TRBD2 (7 bases). The CDR3 has 15 amino acids. The V end lost 5 bases, the J end lost 2 bases, and 13 bases lay between the germline ends. The germline CDR1 and CDR2 sequences are LGHNA and YNFKEQ.

The rearrangement links TRBV10-1 to TRBJ2-1; D possibly corresponds to TRBD2 (6 bases). The CDR3 is 14 amino acids. In germline, CDR1 is WNHNN, CDR2 SYGVQD (reference sequence). Deletions cut 2 bases from V and 5 bases from J, with 10 bases between. CDR3 sequence reads: CASSEGGFDNEQFF. CDR3 nucleotide sequence: TGCGCCAGCAGTGAGGGGGGGTTCGACAATGAGCAGTTCTTC.

The gene calls are TRBV7-9 and TRBJ2-2; TRBD2 agrees at 7 bases. In germline, CDR1 is SEHNR, CDR2 FQNEAQ (reference sequence). This CDR3 comprises 16 residues. The trim removed 4 bases at V and 7 bases at J, leaving 12 bases unmatched. The CDR3 loop is CASSSLMGEGSGELFF. CDR3 nucleotide sequence: TGTGCCAGCAGCTCCCTAATGGGGGAGGGCAGCGGGGAGCTGTTTTTT. Based on the CDR3 plus reference TRBV7-9 and TRBJ2-2, the full variable domain is DTGVSQNPRHKITKRGQNVTFRCDPISEHNRLYWYRQTLGQGPEFLTYFQNEAQLEKSRLLSDRFSAERPKGSFSTLEIQRTEQGDSAMYLCASSSLMGEGSGELFFGEGSRLTVL.

The V call is TRBV2, the J call TRBJ1-5, with a tentative D call TRBD1 (5 bases). Trimming left V 6 bases short and J 12 bases short, with 15 bases between. This CDR3 comprises 12 residues. From germline, CDR1 is SNHLY and CDR2 FYNNEI. Here the CDR3 DNA reads TGTGCCAGCAGAGCGACAGTTTCGCTCCAGCATTTT. As protein: CASRATVSLQHF.

The chain joins TRBV25-1 to TRBJ2-2; 11 bases align to TRBD1. CDR3 size: 17 residues. Germline CDR1 MGHDK, CDR2 SYGVNS. V lost 3 bases and J lost 3; bases outside the gene matches: 6. The CDR3 DNA reads as TGTGCCAGCAGTGACCGGACAGGGGGCTGGTACACCGGGGAGCTGTTTTTT. This gives the protein CASSDRTGGWYTGELFF.

The rearrangement joins TRBV5-4 to TRBJ2-5; 7 bases are shared with TRBD2. Germline V CDR1 and CDR2: SGHNT, YYREEE (reference sequence). The ends lost 1 base at V and 5 bases at J; junction bases unmatched: 5. The CDR3 spans 14 residues. DNA of the CDR3: TGTGCCAGCAGCTTGAGATCCGGGGGGGAGACCCAGTACTTC. Its protein product is CASSLRSGGETQYF.

J is TRBJ2-2 and V is TRBV7-2, with 7 bases lining up with TRBD2. The trim removed 3 bases at V and 4 bases at J, leaving 2 bases unmatched. CDR3 size: 14 residues. Germline assignment: CDR1 SGHTA and CDR2 FQGNSA. For the CDR3, the DNA is TGTGCCAGCAGCTTTGGGAGGGGCACCGGGGAGCTGTTTTTT. It encodes CASSFGRGTGELFF. The full variable domain, its missing parts supplied by reference TRBV7-2 and TRBJ2-2, is GAGVSQSPSNKVTEKGKDVELRCDPISGHTALYWYRQSLGQGLEFLIYFQGNSAPDKSGLPSDRFSAERTGGSVSTLTIQRTQQEDSAVYLCASSFGRGTGELFFGEGSRLTVL.

The chain uses TRBV5-1 and TRBJ2-2; D is possibly TRBD1 (6 bases). Trimming removed 7 bases from V and 8 bases from J, with 12 bases in between. The germline gives CDR1 SGHRS, CDR2 YFSETQ. The CDR3 extends over 12 amino acids. Here the CDR3 reads CASAYRVGELFF. The CDR3 DNA follows: TGCGCCAGCGCTTACAGGGTTGGGGAGCTGTTTTTT.

The chain joins TRBV6-6 to TRBJ1-2, with 7 bases matching TRBD1. Per the germline V gene, CDR1 is MNHNY and CDR2 is SVGAGI (reference sequence). The ends lost 7 bases at V and 5 bases at J; junction bases unmatched: 7. The CDR3 runs to 13 residues. The CDR3 DNA reads as TGTGCCAGCACTCTGGGACAGTCGTATGGCTACACCTTC. As protein: CASTLGQSYGYTF.

The chain uses TRBV12-3 or TRBV12-4 and TRBJ2-3; D ambiguous. V lost 5 bases and J 6 bases, leaving 9 bases between the germline ends. This CDR3 has 12 residues. The CDR3 nucleotides read TGTGCCAGCAGTCGACCGGAGGATACGCAGTATTTT. Encoded protein: CASSRPEDTQYF.